This TCR beta chain was recorded in a study of human T cells and chemical hapten exposure. Study at large: Readings were taken at 6 days from patch tests that had applied 0.01% DPC to the upper back.

Noted time point: patch test 1, 2 weeks after DPC sensitization. The treatment was: therapeutic diphenylcyclopropenone sensitization with weekly scalp DPC. Alopecia patients deemed DPC-suitable, aged 18 to 70, excluding pregnancy. Germline CDR1 and CDR2: MNHEY and SVGEGT. Trimming cost V 4 bases and J 12 bases, with 12 bases left between them. This CDR3 comprises 12 residues. Study observations and caveats: Positively correlated with patch test score were the counts of PT1 expanded TCRs.

The study's library attached unique molecular identifiers to single cDNA molecules. MiXCR was run by TCRdb on the RACE reads, yielding one entry per CDR3 protein. Among 300,000 to 400,000 distinct CDR3 sequences listed, around 6.9% were seen once. This clonotype appeared a few times. The antigen is unknown. This sequence joins TRBV6-2 or TRBV6-3 and TRBJ1-4; TRBD1 is a possible D gene (5 bases). This receptor was identified in a woman in her late teens or twenties with alopecia areata. Some clones in this sample may be carry-over from other donors' samples. This specimen consisted of whole blood, obtained in connection with sensitization to the hapten diphenylcyclopropenone (DPC). CDR3 sequence (DNA): TGTGCCAGCAGTTCTACAGGAGGTGAACTGTTTTTT. It codes for CASSSTGGELFF.